A selection of T cell receptor beta chains follows, all from one sample in a study of CD8+ T cells in alopecia areata. The repertoire was sequenced with immunoSEQ multiplex PCR; TCRdb's copy has only in-frame clones and lacks some. The sample has under 95,000 clones, about 71% seen once; the top ten hold roughly a sixth. The sequencing here drew on CD8+ T cells sorted from blood, taken at approximately week 42, from a patient treated with tofacitinib. These receptor sequences come from a human donor with alopecia areata. The CDR3 runs from the conserved cysteine through the conserved F or W. D genes are given only for firm matches. Not all rows give a size; the values are once, few, many and, for expanded clones, a class.

>-|TRBJ2-1|TRBV11-2|-
TGTGCCAGCAGCTTAGATCCAGCCAATGAGCAGTTCTTC
CASSLDPANEQFF
>-|TRBJ2-3|TRBV27|-
TGTGCCAGCAGCGGGGACACAGATACGCAGTATTTT
CASSGDTDTQYF
>-|TRBJ2-1|TRBV7-9|TRBD1
TGTGCCAGCACCCCGCGTTTGGACAGGGCAGGGTTCGATGAGCAGTTCTTC
CASTPRLDRAGFDEQFF
>-|TRBJ2-1|TRBV11-3|TRBD1
TGTGCCAGCAGCTCCATTATCCGGGACAGGGGCTACAATGAGCAGTTCTTC
CASSSIIRDRGYNEQFF
>-|TRBJ1-1|TRBV13|-
TGTGCCAGCAGCGGAGAGGGGAACACTGAAGCTTTCTTT
CASSGEGNTEAFF
>-|TRBJ2-3|TRBV11-2|-
TGTGCCAGCAGCCCCAGGCCCGGTGTAGATACGCAGTATTTT
CASSPRPGVDTQYF
>-|TRBJ1-1|TRBV25-1|-
TGTGCCAGCAGTGCCACCGGGGACGACGAGGGCACTGAAGCTTTCTTT
CASSATGDDEGTEAFF
>-|TRBJ1-4|TRBV4-3|-
TGCGCCAGCAGCCCAACAACTGGAACTAATGAAAAACTGTTTTTT
CASSPTTGTNEKLFF
>-|TRBJ2-1|TRBV28|TRBD1
TGTGCCAGCAGATCCCTTCCTCAGGGACAGGGTCGCGTTAATGAGCAGTTCTTC
CASRSLPQGQGRVNEQFF
>few|TRBJ2-3|TRBV4-3|TRBD1
TGCGCCAGCAGCCTGACAGGGCAGGGGACAGATACGCAGTATTTT
CASSLTGQGTDTQYF
>-|TRBJ2-2|TRBV29-1|-
TGCAGCGTTGCCCTCGGCCGTGGCACCGGGGAGCTGTTTTTT
CSVALGRGTGELFF
>-|TRBJ1-5|TRBV19|-
TGTGCCAGTAGTGCCCATGACAGGTACGATCAGCCCCAGCATTTT
CASSAHDRYDQPQHF
>-|TRBJ1-2|TRBV27|-
TGTGCCAGCAGTAGCCACTTCAGGGAAATCTATGGCTACACCTTC
CASSSHFREIYGYTF
>-|TRBJ2-7|TRBV12-5|-
TGTGCTAGTGGTGCGGACAGTTCCTACGAGCAGTACTTC
CASGADSSYEQYF
>-|TRBJ1-1|TRBV30|TRBD1
TGTGCCTGGGCGCACAGGGGAGGGGGAACTGAAGCTTTCTTT
CAWAHRGGGTEAFF
>-|TRBJ2-5|TRBV29-1|TRBD1
TGCAGCGTTCCTGGGGACAGGACCGAAGAGACCCAGTACTTC
CSVPGDRTEETQYF
>-|TRBJ2-7|TRBV10-3|TRBD1
TGTGCCATCAGTGAGCGGGGGACAGGGGGCCGAATCTACGAGCAGTACTTC
CAISERGTGGRIYEQYF
>few|TRBJ2-7|TRBV11-2|-
TGTGCCAGCAGCTTATACGGGGAAGATTGGGACGAGCAGTACTTC
CASSLYGEDWDEQYF
>-|TRBJ2-1|TRBV29-1|-
TGCAGCGTTGTGGGAGCTTCCTACAATGAGCAGTTCTTC
CSVVGASYNEQFF
>-|TRBJ1-1|TRBV2|-
TGTGCCAGCAGTGAATGGGGGGGCACTGAAGCTTTCTTT
CASSEWGGTEAFF
>-|TRBJ1-2|TRBV18|-
TGTGCCAGCTCACCACCGGCTGAGGAGGATGGCTACACCTTC
CASSPPAEEDGYTF
>-|TRBJ2-1|TRBV15|TRBD2
TGTGCCACCAGCAGAACTAGCGGGTCCTACAATGAGCAGTTCTTC
CATSRTSGSYNEQFF
>-|TRBJ1-2|TRBV29-1|TRBD1
TGCAGCGTTGAATCGACTCGGGACAGGGGACATGGCTACACCTTC
CSVESTRDRGHGYTF
>-|TRBJ2-1|TRBV5-6|TRBD2
TGTGCCAGCAGCGTACTAGCGGGGCGGGTGAATGAGCAGTTCTTC
CASSVLAGRVNEQFF
>-|TRBJ2-1|TRBV29-1|-
TGCAGCGTTGAAGGCGAACACAATGAGCAGTTCTTC
CSVEGEHNEQFF
>-|TRBJ1-6|TRBV7-8|-
TGTGCCAGCAGCATTAGGACAGATTCACCCCTCCACTTT
CASSIRTDSPLHF
>-|TRBJ1-1|TRBV7-6|-
TGTGCCAGCAGCTCTGGACAAATCACTGAAGCTTTCTTT
CASSSGQITEAFF
>-|TRBJ2-6|TRBV4-3|-
TGCGCCAGCAGCCAAGAGGCCGGTTCTGGGGCCAACGTCCTGACTTTC
CASSQEAGSGANVLTF
>-|TRBJ1-1|TRBV7-9|-
TGTGCCAGCAGCTTACAGGGAAAGAACACTGAAGCTTTCTTT
CASSLQGKNTEAFF
>-|TRBJ1-2|TRBV29-1|-
TGCAGCGTTAATCAAGGGTCAGGGGGCTACACCTTC
CSVNQGSGGYTF
>-|TRBJ1-2|TRBV29-1|-
TGCAGCGTTGGGGCCCTCGGGGACTATGGCTACACCTTC
CSVGALGDYGYTF
>-|TRBJ2-7|TRBV2|-
TGTGCCAGCAGTGGGTCAGGGACCTCCTACGAGCAGTACTTC
CASSGSGTSYEQYF
>few|TRBJ2-2|TRBV5-6|-
TGTGCCAGCAGCGCCCGTAAACCCGGGGAGCTGTTTTTT
CASSARKPGELFF
>-|TRBJ1-1|TRBV25-1|TRBD1
TGTGCCAGCTCACAGGGGGCTGAAGCTTTCTTT
CASSQGAEAFF
>-|TRBJ2-1|TRBV11-2|-
TGTGCCAGCAGCTCACCCGGCCCGACCTACAATGAGCAGTTCTTC
CASSSPGPTYNEQFF
>-|TRBJ1-1|TRBV7-8|-
TGTGCCAGCAGCTCCCGGGCGATAGGCAGAAATGGGGGAGACACTGAAGCTTTCTTT
CASSSRAIGRNGGDTEAFF
>few|TRBJ1-5|TRBV16|-
TGTGCCAGCAGCCAATTGAACAGCCAGCCCCAGCATTTT
CASSQLNSQPQHF
>-|TRBJ2-7|TRBV5-1|-
TGCGCCAGCAGCTTGTCTTCGCGCTACTCCTACGAGCAGTACTTC
CASSLSSRYSYEQYF
>-|TRBJ2-3|TRBV19|TRBD2
TGTGCCAGTCGTTCCACTAGCGGGGGGGCCACAGATACGCAGTATTTT
CASRSTSGGATDTQYF
>few|TRBJ2-7|TRBV5-6|-
TGTGCCAGCAGCAGCGCGACGGAAGACTACGAGCAGTACTTC
CASSSATEDYEQYF
>-|TRBJ2-7|TRBV4-1|-
TGCGCCAGCAGCAACGCGGGGGCAAACGAGCAGTACTTC
CASSNAGANEQYF
>-|TRBJ1-2|TRBV9|-
TGTGCCAGCAGCTCTATGGAGGGCACATTCTATGGCTACACCTTC
CASSSMEGTFYGYTF
>-|TRBJ2-3|TRBV7-8|TRBD2
TGTGCCAGCAGCCCTCGACTAGCGGGTTACACAGATACGCAGTATTTT
CASSPRLAGYTDTQYF
>-|TRBJ2-5|TRBV13|-
TGTGCCAGCAGCTTAGGAGGGGCAGGGGAGACCCAGTACTTC
CASSLGGAGETQYF
>-|TRBJ1-5|TRBV27|-
TGTGCCAGCAGCCTAAGGGGCAATCAGCCCCAGCATTTT
CASSLRGNQPQHF
>once|TRBJ1-2|TRBV7-9|-
TGTGCCAGCAGCTCCGACAGCCTGGATGGCTACACCTTC
CASSSDSLDGYTF
>-|TRBJ1-2|TRBV13|TRBD1
TGTGCCAGCAGCTTACCCGGGACAGGGGGCGACTATGGCTACACCTTC
CASSLPGTGGDYGYTF
>-|TRBJ2-5|TRBV21-1|-
TGTGCCAGCAGCACCAGGGACAGGGGAAGAGAGACCCAGTACTTC
CASSTRDRGRETQYF
>-|TRBJ1-2|TRBV11-2|-
TGTGCCAGCAGCTTAGGAGGGACCGAATATGGCTACACCTTC
CASSLGGTEYGYTF